A single sample gave rise to the 24 T cell receptor beta chains below, sequenced in a study of T cell responses to AZD1222 COVID-19 vaccine. Libraries were prepared by immunoSEQ multiplex PCR; TCRdb keeps only in-frame clonotypes and omits some of them. The sample includes about 200,000 clones, approximately 94% of them seen just once. Sequenced material: peripheral blood, taken 28 days after the second dose of the MenACWY control vaccine. The receptors were gathered from an adult who received the MenACWY meningococcal vaccine as a control.

The rearrangement links TRBV10-1 to TRBJ2-7; D possibly matches TRBD1 or TRBD2 (5 bases each). The ends were cut back, 3 bases at V and 8 bases at J, with 17 bases in the middle. CDR1 and CDR2 from the germline V gene are WNHNN and SYGVQD (reference sequence). The CDR3 extends over 14 amino acids. In DNA form, the CDR3 reads TGCGCCAGCAGTGAATCCGGGACCGCGGCCAAGCAGTACTTC. It codes for CASSESGTAAKQYF.

Here the CDR3 DNA reads TGTGCCAGCAGCTTACCGACGACTAGCGCAGCCTACAATGAGCAGTTCTTC. It is translated as CASSLPTTSAAYNEQFF. The V and J genes are TRBV7-2 and TRBJ2-1, with 8 bases lining up with TRBD2. Germline V CDR1 and CDR2: SGHTA, FQGNSA. This CDR3 spans 17 amino acids. After removal of 2 bases from V and 2 bases from J, the junction contained 8 bases not matched to a gene.

The genes are TRBV19 and TRBJ1-2; possible D gene TRBD1, 5 bases. With 3 bases removed from V and 4 bases from J, the gap between germline ends came to 12 bases. CDR1 and CDR2 from the germline V gene are LNHDA and SQIVND (reference sequence). CDR3 length: 14 residues. The CDR3 bases are TGTGCCAGTAGTATGGGGAGACAGAGCTATGGCTACACCTTC. It codes for CASSMGRQSYGYTF.

The V gene is TRBV7-9, the J gene TRBJ1-2, with D uncertain. Trimming took 7 bases from V and 0 from J, leaving 9 bases between them. This CDR3 has 13 residues. Germline loops: CDR1 SEHNR, CDR2 FQNEAQ (reference sequence). The CDR3 sequence is CASISRTNYGYTF. CDR3 coding DNA: TGTGCCAGCATCTCCCGGACTAACTATGGCTACACCTTC. The variable domain in full, with the rest retrieved from reference TRBV7-9 and TRBJ1-2, is DTGVSQNPRHKITKRGQNVTFRCDPISEHNRLYWYRQTLGQGPEFLTYFQNEAQLEKSRLLSDRFSAERPKGSFSTLEIQRTEQGDSAMYLCASISRTNYGYTFGSGTRLTVV.

In nucleotides, the CDR3 is TGTGCCAGCAGTCGGACTACGTCTCCCTCTGGGGCCAACGTCCTGACTTTC. Translated, it gives CASSRTTSPSGANVLTF. The chain joins TRBV27 to TRBJ2-6; D may be TRBD2 (6 bases). CDR3 length: 17 amino acids. Germline V gene lookup returns CDR1 MNHEY and CDR2 SMNVEV (reference sequence). Trimming took 5 bases from V and 0 from J, leaving 14 bases between them. Supplemented by reference TRBV27 and TRBJ2-6, the full variable domain reads EAQVTQNPRYLITVTGKKLTVTCSQNMNHEYMSWYRQDPGLGLRQIYYSMNVEVTDKGDVPEGYKVSRKEKRNFPLILESPSPNQTSLYFCASSRTTSPSGANVLTFGAGSRLTVL.

V and J are TRBV3-1 (or the pseudogene TRBV3-2) and TRBJ1-4, with D hard to call. Per the germline V gene, CDR1 is LGHDT and CDR2 is YNNKEL (reference sequence). The CDR3 has 17 amino acids. Between the trimmed V and J ends, which lost 0 bases and 0 bases, there was a span of 11 bases. This CDR3 reads CASSQDLQSATNEKLFF. The CDR3 DNA follows: TGTGCCAGCAGCCAAGATTTGCAGTCTGCAACTAATGAAAAACTGTTTTTT.

The chain recombines TRBV15 with TRBJ2-3, with D possibly TRBD1 on 6 matching bases. The V end was cut by 11 bases, the J end by 6 bases, with 24 bases between. The CDR3 loop spans 15 amino acids. Germline assignment: CDR1 LNHNV and CDR2 YYDKDF (reference sequence). Here the CDR3 reads CASAATGRVSDTQYF. CDR3 DNA sequence: TGTGCCTCAGCCGCCACAGGGAGAGTGTCGGATACGCAGTATTTT.

V is TRBV27 and J is TRBJ1-1; 7 positions match TRBD1. The CDR3 has 13 amino acids. Germline CDR1 and CDR2: MNHEY and SMNVEV (reference sequence). V lost 5 bases to trimming and J lost 4 bases; unmatched junction nucleotides: 4. In nucleotides, the CDR3 is TGTGCCAGCAGTCCGAACAGGGGCACTGAAGCTTTCTTT. Translation: CASSPNRGTEAFF.

The chain combines TRBV28 with TRBJ2-2; unclear D gene. This CDR3 region has 16 residues. Germline CDR1 MDHEN, CDR2 SYDVKM. V was trimmed by 4 bases and J by 5 bases, leaving 17 bases between them. CDR3 loop: CASSSTWPVWTGELFF. The CDR3 coding sequence is TGTGCCAGCAGTTCGACATGGCCGGTGTGGACCGGGGAGCTGTTTTTT.

This clone has more than one count but fewer than ten. The V and J genes are TRBV6-5 and TRBJ2-7; 11 nucleotides match TRBD1. Germline-derived CDR1 and CDR2 are MNHEY and SVGAGI. J lost 3 bases, V lost 0 bases, and 1 base had no gene match. This CDR3 contains 15 residues. The CDR3 sequence: CASSYSGQGDYEQYF. The CDR3 region has the DNA TGTGCCAGCAGTTACTCGGGACAGGGGGACTACGAGCAGTACTTC.

This clone was seen just once. The chain uses TRBV4-1 and TRBJ2-3, with 10 bases matching TRBD2. Looked up from germline, CDR1 is MGHRA and CDR2 is YSYEKL. Trimming took 5 bases from V and 0 from J; bases not matched to a gene: 5. The CDR3 has 16 residues. The chain's CDR3 is CASSGSGRGSTDTQYF. CDR3 in DNA: TGCGCCAGCAGCGGGAGCGGGAGGGGGAGCACAGATACGCAGTATTTT.

As for this clone: Within the sample, other DNA sequences also encode this same CDR3. In DNA form, the CDR3 reads TGTGCCAGCAGCCAGGGATCCCTTATTTTAACTAATGAAAAACTGTTTTTT. The encoded protein is CASSQGSLILTNEKLFF. The gene calls are TRBV3-1 (or the pseudogene TRBV3-2) and TRBJ1-4; no reliable D call. V dropped 3 bases and J dropped 1 base, with 15 bases sitting between them. CDR3 size: 17 residues. Looked up from germline, CDR1 is LGHDT and CDR2 is YNNKEL (reference sequence).

V gene TRBV5-1 combines with J gene TRBJ2-5, with TRBD1 matching 9 bases. The CDR3 runs 14 residues. With V trimmed by 4 bases and J by 5 bases, 6 bases remained unmatched. From germline, CDR1 is SGHRS and CDR2 YFSETQ. CDR3: CASSTGQGRETQYF. In nucleotides, the CDR3 is TGCGCCAGCAGCACCGGACAGGGGAGGGAGACCCAGTACTTC.

The chain has TRBV30 and TRBJ1-4; 7 nucleotides line up with TRBD1. V dropped 0 bases and J dropped 7; count of bases not matched to a gene: 5. In germline, CDR1 is GTSNPN, CDR2 SVGIG (reference sequence). The CDR3 runs 14 residues. Here the CDR3 DNA reads TGTGCCTGGAGTGTAGGAGGGGGCAGTGAAAAACTGTTTTTT. Amino acid sequence: CAWSVGGGSEKLFF.

The chain carries TRBV10-3 and TRBJ2-6; 8 nucleotides match TRBD1. The V segment lost 3 bases and the J segment 0 bases; nucleotides outside the gene matches: 13. CDR1 is ENHRY, CDR2 SYGVKD, per germline. The CDR3 loop spans 20 amino acids. CDR3: CAISDSGQGLSSSGANVLTF. In nucleotides, the CDR3 is TGTGCCATCAGTGATTCTGGACAGGGATTATCCTCCTCTGGGGCCAACGTCCTGACTTTC.

The V and J genes are TRBV6-5 and TRBJ1-6; D call uncertain. V was shortened by 6 bases and J by 9 bases, with 12 bases between the two germline ends. Germline V gives CDR1 MNHEY, CDR2 SVGAGI. This CDR3 is 13 amino acids long. For the CDR3, the DNA is TGTGCCAGCAGAACTCAGGCGGGTTCACCCCTCCACTTT. Translated, it gives CASRTQAGSPLHF.

The V call is TRBV3-1 (or the pseudogene TRBV3-2), the J call TRBJ1-5; D might be TRBD1 (5 bases). The germline V gene has CDR1 LGHDT and CDR2 YNNKEL (reference sequence). The CDR3 has 15 amino acids. The V end was cut by 5 bases, the J end by 1 base, with 12 bases between. CDR3 nucleotides: TGTGCCAGCAGCACCGGGACGGCGAGCAATCAGCCCCAGCATTTT. It yields the protein CASSTGTASNQPQHF.

This clone has only one observation. The rearrangement uses TRBV7-8 and TRBJ1-5; 11 bases match TRBD1. Trimming cost V 5 bases and J 11 bases; bases outside gene matches: 20. CDR3 length: 18 amino acids. The germline V gene has CDR1 SGHVS and CDR2 FQNEAQ. The CDR3 here is CASSRTRPGTGGESAQHF. CDR3 DNA sequence: TGTGCCAGCAGCCGAACCCGTCCCGGGACAGGGGGGGAATCAGCCCAGCATTTT.

This clone appeared once. The chain uses TRBV9 and TRBJ1-2; 7 bases are shared with TRBD1. J was trimmed by 0 bases and V by 8 bases; bases with no gene match: 1. CDR1 is SGDLS, CDR2 YYNGEE, per germline. The CDR3 length is 12 residues. The CDR3 DNA follows: TGTGCCAGTGACAGGGCTAACTATGGCTACACCTTC. Translated: CASDRANYGYTF.

The V call is TRBV7-3, the J call TRBJ2-1; 7 bases agree with TRBD2. Germline V lookup: CDR1 SGHTA, CDR2 FQGTGA. The trim removed 2 bases at V and 9 bases at J, leaving 22 bases unmatched. This CDR3 has 19 amino acids. The CDR3 loop is CASSLSLARLDVSSGEQFF. The DNA of the CDR3 is TGTGCCAGCAGCTTATCACTAGCGAGGTTGGATGTGAGTAGCGGTGAGCAGTTCTTC. The whole variable domain, remainder taken from reference TRBV7-3 and TRBJ2-1, is GAGVSQTPSNKVTEKGKYVELRCDPISGHTALYWYRQSLGQGPEFLIYFQGTGAADDSGLPNDRFFAVRPEGSVSTLKIQRTERGDSAVYLCASSLSLARLDVSSGEQFFGPGTRLTVL.

The chain uses TRBV30 and TRBJ2-2, with D hard to call. This CDR3 contains 12 residues. V lost 4 bases and J lost 7, with 10 bases in between. Germline V CDR1 and CDR2: GTSNPN, SVGIG (reference sequence). The CDR3 DNA sequence: TGTGCCTGGAAGCTTACGGTCGGGGAGCTGTTTTTT. Amino acids: CAWKLTVGELFF. The whole variable domain, filled in from reference TRBV30 and TRBJ2-2, reads SQTIHQWPATLVQPVGSPLSLECTVEGTSNPNLYWYRQAAGRGLQLLFYSVGIGQISSEVPQNLSASRPQDRQFILSSKKLLLSDSGFYLCAWKLTVGELFFGEGSRLTVL.

The chain recombines TRBV27 with TRBJ2-7; the D call may be TRBD1 or TRBD2 (5 bases each). The germline CDR1 and CDR2 sequences are MNHEY and SMNVEV (reference sequence). The CDR3 totals 16 residues. Trimming removed 2 bases from V and 1 base from J, with 15 bases in between. CDR3: CASSLGTGTASYEQYF. The CDR3 region has the DNA TGTGCCAGCAGTTTAGGGACCGGGACGGCATCCTACGAGCAGTACTTC.

The chain carries TRBV5-8 and TRBJ2-1; no clear D gene. Germline values: CDR1 SGHTS, CDR2 YDEGEE. Trimming shortened V by 7 bases and J by 0 bases, and 14 bases separated the two germline ends. The CDR3 is 15 residues long. The CDR3 DNA sequence: TGTGCCAGCGAGCCCCAACGGAGCTCCTACAATGAGCAGTTCTTC. Residues: CASEPQRSSYNEQFF.

This rearrangement joins TRBV10-3 to TRBJ2-1; 7 bases agree with TRBD2. V lost 0 bases and J lost 0; bases outside the gene matches: 5. In germline, CDR1 is ENHRY, CDR2 SYGVKD. There are 17 residues in the CDR3. CDR3 amino acids: CAISESFLADSYNEQFF. For the CDR3, the DNA is TGTGCCATCAGTGAGTCTTTCCTAGCGGACTCCTACAATGAGCAGTTCTTC.